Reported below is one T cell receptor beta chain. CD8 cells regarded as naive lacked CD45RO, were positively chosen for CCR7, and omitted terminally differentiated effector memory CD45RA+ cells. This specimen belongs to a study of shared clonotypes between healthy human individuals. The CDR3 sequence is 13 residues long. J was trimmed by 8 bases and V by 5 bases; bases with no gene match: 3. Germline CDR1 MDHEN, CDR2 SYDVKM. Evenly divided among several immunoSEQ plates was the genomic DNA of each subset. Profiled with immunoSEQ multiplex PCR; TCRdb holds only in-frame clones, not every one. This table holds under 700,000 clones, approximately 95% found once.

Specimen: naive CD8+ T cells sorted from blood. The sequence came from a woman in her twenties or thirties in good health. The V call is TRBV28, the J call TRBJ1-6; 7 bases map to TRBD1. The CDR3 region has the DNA TGTGCCAGCAGTAGGACAGGTTATTCACCCCTCCACTTT. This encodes CASSRTGYSPLHF.